The next 28 T cell receptor beta chains were all read from a single sample in a study of shared clonotypes between healthy human individuals. Generated by immunoSEQ multiplex PCR, the TCRdb table keeps only in-frame clones and is missing some. The sample has about 690,000 clones, 90% seen once; the top ten hold roughly 36%. The sequencing sample was made of memory CD8+ T cells from PBMCs. Noted subset: CD45RO+ cells pooled with CCR7-negative TemRA cells. The receptor source for this set is a man younger than 30 in good health. Some clones in this sample may be carry-over from other donors' samples.

This clone has a single count. The chain recombines TRBV7-6 with TRBJ2-2, with TRBD2 as a possible D gene (5 bases). Germline V gives CDR1 SGHVS, CDR2 FNYEAQ. V was pared by 4 bases and J by 0 bases, with 12 bases between. The CDR3 runs to 16 residues. In DNA, the CDR3 is TGTGCCAGCAGCTACGTCGGGGTAACGAACACCGGGGAGCTGTTTTTT. Encoded protein: CASSYVGVTNTGELFF. Combining the CDR3 with reference TRBV7-6 and TRBJ2-2 gives the whole variable domain GAGVSQSPRYKVTKRGQDVALRCDPISGHVSLYWYRQALGQGPEFLTYFNYEAQQDKSGLPNDRFSAERPEGSISTLTIQRTEQRDSAMYRCASSYVGVTNTGELFFGEGSRLTVL.

V usage is TRBV7-9 and J usage is TRBJ1-2, with a tentative D call TRBD1 (5 bases). In germline, CDR1 is SEHNR, CDR2 FQNEAQ (reference sequence). The germline V and J ends were trimmed by 3 bases and 1 base, with 12 bases remaining between them. The CDR3 length is 15 residues. CDR3 loop: CASSLGRVDNYGYTF. The CDR3 DNA reads TGTGCCAGCAGCTTGGGACGGGTGGATAACTATGGCTACACCTTC.

The chain links TRBV11-2 to TRBJ2-3; D is ambiguous. There are 16 residues in the CDR3. Trimming left V 3 bases short and J 1 base short, with 14 bases between. The germline gives CDR1 SGHAT, CDR2 FQNNGV. CDR3 in DNA: TGTGCCAGCAGCTTTTGGCAGCCTTCTCGCACAGATACGCAGTATTTT. Translation: CASSFWQPSRTDTQYF. Combining the CDR3 with reference TRBV11-2 and TRBJ2-3 gives the whole variable domain EAGVAQSPRYKIIEKRQSVAFWCNPISGHATLYWYQQILGQGPKLLIQFQNNGVVDDSQLPKDRFSAERLKGVDSTLKIQPAKLEDSAVYLCASSFWQPSRTDTQYFGPGTRLTVL.

The rearrangement links TRBV5-1 to TRBJ2-5, with D maybe TRBD2 (6 bases). Germline CDR1 SGHRS, CDR2 YFSETQ. The CDR3 is 16 residues long. The V end lost 0 bases, the J end lost 4 bases, and 16 bases lay between the germline ends. As DNA, the CDR3 is TGCGCCAGCAGCTTGGAACTGGGACTTAACTCAGAGACCCAGTACTTC. Its protein product is CASSLELGLNSETQYF.

This chain joins TRBV12-5 and TRBJ2-2, with TRBD1 matching 9 bases. This CDR3 is built from 15 residues. Losses at the gene ends were 6 bases for V and 4 bases for J; bases not matched to a gene: 6. CDR1 is LGHNT and CDR2 is FRNRAP in the germline V gene. The chain's CDR3 is CASGGDRVGTGELFF. CDR3 nucleotide sequence: TGTGCTAGTGGAGGGGACAGGGTGGGCACCGGGGAGCTGTTTTTT.

The V and J genes are TRBV28 and TRBJ2-7; 7 bases align to TRBD1. This CDR3 contains 15 residues. The junction had 14 bases not matched to a gene; V was cut back by 5 bases and J by 7 bases. Per the germline V gene, CDR1 is MDHEN and CDR2 is SYDVKM. In DNA form, the CDR3 reads TGTGCCAGCAGTCCCCACAGGGGTAACTTCGGGGAGCAGTACTTC. It encodes CASSPHRGNFGEQYF.

The chain has TRBV9 and TRBJ1-2; no clear D gene. The CDR3 runs 16 residues. The V and J ends lost 2 bases and 2 bases respectively, with 16 bases between them. CDR1 and CDR2 from the germline V gene are SGDLS and YYNGEE. CDR3: CASSVGSRVGNYGYTF. CDR3 nucleotide sequence: TGTGCCAGCAGCGTTGGATCGAGGGTGGGCAACTATGGCTACACCTTC.

The rearrangement links TRBV11-3 to TRBJ2-1; D is possibly TRBD2 (6 bases). Trimming took off 4 bases at V and 8 bases at J, with 9 bases between the two ends. Germline CDR1 is SGHNT and CDR2 is YENEEA. The CDR3 loop spans 12 amino acids. The CDR3 DNA follows: TGTGCCAGCAGCTCCGTAGCGGATGAGCAGTTCTTC. It is translated as CASSSVADEQFF.

V gene TRBV2 combines with J gene TRBJ2-7, with D maybe TRBD2 (6 bases). Per germline, CDR1 SNHLY and CDR2 FYNNEI. V dropped 2 bases and J dropped 5 bases, with 19 bases sitting between them. This CDR3 has 16 residues. CDR3 in amino acids: CASSENRRGELDEQYF. Here the CDR3 DNA reads TGTGCCAGCAGTGAAAATAGGCGGGGCGAATTGGACGAGCAGTACTTC.

In its sample, this clone was seen a few times. Other DNA sequences of this sample code for an identical CDR3. The chain couples TRBV27 to TRBJ1-5, with D uncertain. The CDR3 loop spans 14 amino acids. From germline, CDR1 is MNHEY and CDR2 SMNVEV (reference sequence). The V end lost 3 bases, the J end lost 5 bases, and 11 bases lay between the germline ends. CDR3 DNA sequence: TGTGCCAGCAGTTTGCGGGGTTCCGATCAGCCCCAGCATTTT. Protein product: CASSLRGSDQPQHF.

This clone appeared many times. This rearrangement joins TRBV6-4 to TRBJ2-1; TRBD2 aligns across 14 bases. The CDR3 is made up of 15 amino acids. Germline V gene lookup returns CDR1 MRHNA and CDR2 SNTAGT. Trimming at V came to 2 bases and at J to 6 bases, leaving 0 bases not matched to a gene. The CDR3 is CASSDGLAGGNEQFF. The CDR3, as DNA: TGTGCCAGCAGTGACGGACTAGCGGGAGGCAATGAGCAGTTCTTC.

The V and J genes are TRBV5-6 and TRBJ1-6; D may be TRBD1 (5 bases). The germline gives CDR1 SGHDT, CDR2 YYEEEE. V lost 4 bases, J lost 7 bases, and 6 bases lay in between. The CDR3 is made up of 12 amino acids. CDR3: CASSGANSPLHF. CDR3 sequence (DNA): TGTGCCAGCAGCGGGGCCAATTCACCCCTCCACTTT.

This clone was counted once. The chain joins TRBV9 to TRBJ2-7; TRBD1 aligns across 8 bases. The V gene's germline CDR1 is SGDLS and CDR2 YYNGEE. With V trimmed by 2 bases and J by 2 bases, 3 bases remained unmatched. The CDR3 has 14 residues. The CDR3 here is CASSVGQETYEQYF. Written as DNA, the CDR3 is TGTGCCAGCAGCGTGGGACAGGAAACCTACGAGCAGTACTTC.

The rearrangement uses TRBV11-1 and TRBJ2-3, with D tentatively TRBD1 or TRBD2 (5 bases each). Germline V gene lookup returns CDR1 SGHAT and CDR2 FQDESV (reference sequence). Between the trimmed V and J ends, which lost 5 bases and 6 bases, there was a span of 15 bases. The CDR3 is 14 residues long. This chain's CDR3 is CASSPERGPDTQYF. In DNA form, the CDR3 reads TGTGCCAGCAGCCCAGAGAGGGGTCCTGATACGCAGTATTTT.

This rearrangement joins TRBV5-6 to TRBJ2-1; 7 positions match TRBD2. Germline lookup yields CDR1 SGHDT and CDR2 YYEEEE. This CDR3 spans 14 amino acids. V was clipped by 4 bases and J by 4 bases; unmatched bases: 5. This CDR3 reads CASSPGAGYNEQFF. The CDR3 coding sequence is TGTGCCAGCAGCCCAGGAGCGGGGTACAATGAGCAGTTCTTC.

This clone turned up a few times. The chain uses TRBV28 and TRBJ1-1; D unresolved. Germline assignment: CDR1 MDHEN and CDR2 SYDVKM. The CDR3 is made up of 11 amino acids. Trimming left V 7 bases short and J 1 base short, with 4 bases between. The CDR3 spells CASKENTEAFF. As DNA, the CDR3 is TGTGCCAGCAAGGAGAACACTGAAGCTTTCTTT.

This chain uses TRBV4-3 with TRBJ2-2; D might be TRBD2 (7 bases). V lost 0 bases and J 6 bases, leaving 14 bases between the germline ends. CDR1 is LGHNA and CDR2 is YSLEER in the germline V gene. The CDR3 is made up of 16 amino acids. The CDR3 nucleotides are TGCGCCAGCAGCCAAGAGCGGGGGCGCGTCCCCGGGGAGCTGTTTTTT. It yields the protein CASSQERGRVPGELFF.

This sequence joins TRBV11-1 and TRBJ2-7, with 11 bases that match TRBD2. The CDR3 length is 15 residues. J gave up 6 bases and V 4 bases, and 8 bases lay outside the gene matches. Germline V gene lookup returns CDR1 SGHAT and CDR2 FQDESV (reference sequence). Here the CDR3 DNA reads TGTGCCAGCAGCTGGGGACTAGCGGAAACCTTCGAGCAGTACTTC. Amino acid sequence: CASSWGLAETFEQYF.

This chain joins TRBV30 and TRBJ1-2; D is uncertain. The CDR3 covers 12 residues. The V end lost 2 bases, the J end lost 6 bases, and 10 bases lay between the germline ends. Germline V gene data show CDR1 as GTSNPN and CDR2 as SVGIG (reference sequence). The CDR3 DNA follows: TGTGCCTGGAGTTCTGGACGTCATGGCTACACCTTC. It encodes CAWSSGRHGYTF.

V usage is TRBV9 and J usage is TRBJ2-5, with D perhaps TRBD1 (7 bases). Germline V gene data show CDR1 as SGDLS and CDR2 as YYNGEE. The CDR3 covers 14 residues. V was shortened by 5 bases and J by 0 bases, with 11 bases between the two germline ends. CDR3 amino acids: CASSAGGHQETQYF. DNA for the CDR3: TGTGCCAGCAGTGCAGGGGGGCACCAAGAGACCCAGTACTTC.

The chain is built from TRBV28 and TRBJ2-7; either TRBD1 or TRBD2 may fit D (6 bases each). Per germline, CDR1 MDHEN and CDR2 SYDVKM. CDR3 length: 16 amino acids. Deletions cut 7 bases from V and 7 bases from J, with 26 bases between. In nucleotides, the CDR3 is TGTGCCAGCACCTCTTTGGGGGGCCTTAGGCTATGGGAGCAGTACTTC. It encodes CASTSLGGLRLWEQYF.

The CDR3 protein is CASSTVPGTEAFF. The DNA of the CDR3 is TGTGCCAGCAGCACGGTGCCGGGCACTGAAGCTTTCTTT. The chain couples TRBV7-2 to TRBJ1-1; no definite D call. This CDR3 comprises 13 residues. Germline CDR1 reads SGHTA; CDR2 reads FQGNSA. Trimming left V 5 bases short and J 4 bases short, with 11 bases between. Filled out from reference TRBV7-2 and TRBJ1-1, the complete variable domain reads GAGVSQSPSNKVTEKGKDVELRCDPISGHTALYWYRQSLGQGLEFLIYFQGNSAPDKSGLPSDRFSAERTGGSVSTLTIQRTQQEDSAVYLCASSTVPGTEAFFGQGTRLTVV.

This clone was detected only a few times. The chain combines TRBV4-3 with TRBJ1-1, with D possibly matching TRBD1 (6 bases). Germline CDR1 and CDR2: LGHNA and YSLEER. Trimming stripped 4 bases from V and 3 bases from J, with 12 bases between. The CDR3 runs to 14 residues. The CDR3: CASSPTRGYTEAFF. CDR3 sequence (DNA): TGCGCCAGCAGCCCCACGAGGGGGTACACTGAAGCTTTCTTT.

The J gene is TRBJ2-6, the V gene TRBV9; D is undetermined. The V end lost 4 bases, the J end lost 1 base, and 3 bases lay between the germline ends. Per germline, CDR1 SGDLS and CDR2 YYNGEE. The CDR3 spans 13 residues. The CDR3 spells CASSTSGANVLTF. The CDR3 DNA follows: TGTGCCAGCAGCACGTCTGGGGCCAACGTCCTGACTTTC. The whole variable domain, remainder taken from reference TRBV9 and TRBJ2-6, is DSGVTQTPKHLITATGQRVTLRCSPRSGDLSVYWYQQSLDQGLQFLIQYYNGEERAKGNILERFSAQQFPDLHSELNLSSLELGDSALYFCASSTSGANVLTFGAGSRLTVL.

This chain joins TRBV4-1 and TRBJ1-1; perhaps TRBD1 as D (5 bases). The CDR3 covers 15 residues. V lost 2 bases, J lost 1 base, and 11 bases lay in between. The germline CDR1 and CDR2 sequences are MGHRA and YSYEKL. CDR3 protein: CASSQPNQGNTEAFF. DNA for the CDR3: TGCGCCAGCAGCCAACCGAATCAGGGGAACACTGAAGCTTTCTTT.

With respect to this clone: This specimen includes other DNA sequences encoding the same CDR3. This chain connects TRBV27 to TRBJ1-1, with a weak D call TRBD1 (6 bases). With 4 bases removed from V and 0 bases from J, the gap between germline ends came to 15 bases. This CDR3 spans 16 amino acids. Germline-derived CDR1 and CDR2 are MNHEY and SMNVEV (reference sequence). CDR3 sequence (DNA): TGTGCCAGCAGTTCGTACCGACAGGACTTGAACACTGAAGCTTTCTTT. It is translated as CASSSYRQDLNTEAFF.

The V gene is TRBV19, the J gene TRBJ2-1, with D uncertain. The germline V gene has CDR1 LNHDA and CDR2 SQIVND (reference sequence). The CDR3 contains 13 residues. Trimming took 6 bases from V and 6 from J, leaving 12 bases between them. This CDR3 reads CASSGSRINEQFF. The CDR3 DNA reads TGTGCCAGTAGCGGGTCACGGATCAATGAGCAGTTCTTC.

The chain has TRBV11-2 and TRBJ1-3; D is uncertain. Trimming removed 5 bases from V and 4 bases from J, with 15 bases in between. The CDR3 is 15 amino acids. In germline, CDR1 is SGHAT, CDR2 FQNNGV. The CDR3 region has the DNA TGTGCCAGCAGCCCTCAGGCGGGCCCGGGAAACACCATATATTTT. This sequence encodes CASSPQAGPGNTIYF.